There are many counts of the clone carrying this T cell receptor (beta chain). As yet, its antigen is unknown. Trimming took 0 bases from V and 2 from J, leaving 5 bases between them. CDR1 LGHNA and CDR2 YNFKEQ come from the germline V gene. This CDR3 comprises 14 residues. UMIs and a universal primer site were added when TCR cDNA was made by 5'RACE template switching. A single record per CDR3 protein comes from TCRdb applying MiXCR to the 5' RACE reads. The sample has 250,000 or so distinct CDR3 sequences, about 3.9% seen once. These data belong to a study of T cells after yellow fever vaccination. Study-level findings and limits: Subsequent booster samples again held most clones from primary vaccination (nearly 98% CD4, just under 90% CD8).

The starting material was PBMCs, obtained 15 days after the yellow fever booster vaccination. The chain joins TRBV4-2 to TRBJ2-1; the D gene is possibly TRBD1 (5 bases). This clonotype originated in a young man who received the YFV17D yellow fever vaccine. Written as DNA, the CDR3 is TGTGCCAGCAGCCAAGACAGGGCCTACAATGAGCAGTTCTTC. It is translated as CASSQDRAYNEQFF.